These 20 T cell receptor beta chains came from one sample sequenced in a study of blood T cell repertoires in COVID-19. The assay was immunoSEQ multiplex PCR, and TCRdb's table has in-frame clones only and misses some. Of some 400,000 clones listed, about 89% are singletons. The sample comprised peripheral blood. The receptor set was obtained from a woman aged 25 to 39 with COVID-19, enrolled during active disease.

V gene TRBV27 combines with J gene TRBJ2-7; 7 bases align to TRBD1. This CDR3 comprises 14 residues. Germline CDR1 MNHEY, CDR2 SMNVEV (reference sequence). V dropped 5 bases and J dropped 3; count of bases not matched to a gene: 7. The CDR3, as DNA: TGTGCCAGCAGTCCATGGACAGGCGTCTACGAGCAGTACTTC. The encoded protein is CASSPWTGVYEQYF.

The chain couples TRBV28 to TRBJ2-5, with TRBD2 matching 9 bases. The CDR3 runs 15 residues. Germline CDR1 and CDR2: MDHEN and SYDVKM. V lost 3 bases to trimming and J lost 2 bases; unmatched junction nucleotides: 4. DNA for the CDR3: TGTGCCAGCAGTTTTAGTCTAGCGGGGCAAGAGACCCAGTACTTC. Encoded protein: CASSFSLAGQETQYF.

The V call is TRBV6-5, the J call TRBJ2-1, with 12 bases aligning to TRBD2. The length of the CDR3 is 15 residues. Germline V CDR1 and CDR2: MNHEY, SVGAGI. The ends lost 4 bases at V and 9 bases at J; junction bases unmatched: 7. CDR3 region: CASSSRLAGVSEQFF. The CDR3 DNA reads TGTGCCAGCAGTTCAAGACTAGCGGGAGTAAGTGAGCAGTTCTTC.

This clone was seen more than once but under ten times. V usage is TRBV12-5 and J usage is TRBJ2-3; 10 nucleotides agree with TRBD2. The length of the CDR3 is 17 residues. With 7 bases clipped from V and 6 bases from J, the junction kept 16 bases outside the gene matches. Germline CDR1 and CDR2: LGHNT and FRNRAP. CDR3 in amino acids: CASASPPGAGGMDTQYF. The CDR3, as DNA: TGTGCTAGTGCCAGCCCCCCAGGAGCGGGAGGGATGGATACGCAGTATTTT.

The chain is built from TRBV5-1 and TRBJ2-1; 7 bases are shared with TRBD1. V shed 4 bases and J 2 bases; nucleotides not matched to a gene: 9. This CDR3 is built from 16 residues. Germline V gives CDR1 SGHRS, CDR2 YFSETQ. CDR3 amino acids: CASSLTDRVAYNEQFF. The CDR3 DNA reads as TGCGCCAGCAGCCTTACCGACAGGGTCGCCTACAATGAGCAGTTCTTC.

V is TRBV30 and J is TRBJ2-7; 7 bases agree with TRBD1. Germline CDR1 GTSNPN, CDR2 SVGIG (reference sequence). The length of the CDR3 is 14 residues. V was clipped by 1 base and J by 3 bases; unmatched bases: 6. CDR3 sequence: CAWSGGQQDYEQYF. The CDR3 nucleotides are TGTGCCTGGAGTGGGGGACAGCAGGACTACGAGCAGTACTTC.

The chain carries TRBV27 and TRBJ2-1; 11 nucleotides line up with TRBD1. V lost 5 bases to trimming and J lost 9 bases; unmatched junction nucleotides: 12. This CDR3 contains 16 residues. Germline V CDR1 and CDR2: MNHEY, SMNVEV (reference sequence). The CDR3 is CASSPRGGTGGREQFF. The CDR3 DNA follows: TGTGCCAGCAGTCCCAGGGGTGGGACAGGGGGGCGTGAGCAGTTCTTC.

This chain connects TRBV27 to TRBJ2-5; D unresolved. CDR3 length equals 14 residues. Germline values: CDR1 MNHEY, CDR2 SMNVEV (reference sequence). V lost 2 bases and J lost 2, with 9 bases in between. The CDR3 DNA follows: TGTGCCAGCAGTTTAGGCGGTCCACAAGAGACCCAGTACTTC. It encodes CASSLGGPQETQYF.

This clone was detected a few times. The V call is TRBV7-9, the J call TRBJ1-1; the D gene is possibly TRBD1 (5 bases). Germline V gene lookup returns CDR1 SEHNR and CDR2 FQNEAQ (reference sequence). This CDR3 spans 14 amino acids. Trimming stripped 5 bases from V and 7 bases from J, with 17 bases between. The CDR3, as DNA: TGTGCCAGCAGCCGTTTCGACAGCGCGCGTGAAGCTTTCTTT. Encoded protein: CASSRFDSAREAFF.

This chain connects TRBV18 to TRBJ1-1; D possibly corresponds to TRBD1 (6 bases). The CDR3 runs 15 residues. V shed 2 bases and J shed 1 base, with 11 bases lying between them. The V gene's germline CDR1 is KGHSH and CDR2 LQKENI. CDR3 amino acids: CASSPDRPKNTEAFF. The CDR3 nucleotides read TGTGCCAGCTCACCAGACAGGCCAAAGAACACTGAAGCTTTCTTT.

The chain is built from TRBV2 and TRBJ1-1, with D unclear. V shed 5 bases and J shed 7 bases, with 14 bases lying between them. The CDR3 is made up of 13 amino acids. Germline assignment: CDR1 SNHLY and CDR2 FYNNEI. CDR3 nucleotides: TGTGCCAGCAGTAACGAGGGCGATTATGAAGCTTTCTTT. It yields the protein CASSNEGDYEAFF.

CDR3 coding DNA: TGTGCCATCAGTGAGTCGAGGGGGTTGGAGACCCAGTACTTC. Protein: CAISESRGLETQYF. The J gene is TRBJ2-5, the V gene TRBV10-3, with a tentative D call TRBD1 (6 bases). Germline V CDR1 and CDR2: ENHRY, SYGVKD. The CDR3 spans 14 residues. The ends were cut back, 0 bases at V and 5 bases at J, with 10 bases in the middle.

The J gene is TRBJ1-1, the V gene TRBV21-1; the table calls TRBD1, which could not be checked here. TRBV21-1 represents a pseudogene. This CDR3 has 17 residues. CDR3 amino acids: CASIRGTGGSMGTEAFF. In DNA form, the CDR3 reads TGTGCCAGCATCCGAGGGACAGGGGGCTCTATGGGCACTGAAGCTTTCTTT.

J is TRBJ2-7 and V is TRBV20-1; D is ambiguous. V was clipped by 3 bases and J by 5 bases, with 8 bases between them. CDR3 size: 11 residues. Germline V gene data show CDR1 as DFQATT and CDR2 as SNEGSKA (reference sequence). The DNA of the CDR3 is TGCAGTGCTAGGACTCCCCACGAGCAGTACTTC. This translates into CSARTPHEQYF.

The gene calls are TRBV7-9 and TRBJ1-5; D is undetermined. The CDR3 extends over 14 amino acids. Germline V gene lookup returns CDR1 SEHNR and CDR2 FQNEAQ (reference sequence). V lost 1 base, J lost 2 bases, and 6 bases lay in between. In DNA form, the CDR3 reads TGTGCCAGCAGCTTAGACCGAGGCAATCAGCCCCAGCATTTT. It is translated as CASSLDRGNQPQHF. Using reference TRBV7-9 and TRBJ1-5 for the parts outside the CDR3, the full variable domain is DTGVSQNPRHKITKRGQNVTFRCDPISEHNRLYWYRQTLGQGPEFLTYFQNEAQLEKSRLLSDRFSAERPKGSFSTLEIQRTEQGDSAMYLCASSLDRGNQPQHFGDGTRLSIL.

CDR3 loop: CASSPGTGGYAVGSPLHF. The CDR3 DNA reads TGTGCCAGCAGCCCGGGGACAGGGGGTTATGCGGTAGGGTCACCCCTCCACTTT. This sequence joins TRBV9 and TRBJ1-6; 11 bases are a match to TRBD1. In germline, CDR1 is SGDLS, CDR2 YYNGEE. After removal of 4 bases from V and 10 bases from J, the junction contained 16 bases not matched to a gene. This CDR3 contains 18 residues.

The chain couples TRBV6-5 to TRBJ2-1; the D is unclear. CDR3 length: 15 amino acids. The germline V gene encodes CDR1 MNHEY and CDR2 SVGAGI. V dropped 0 bases and J dropped 6 bases, with 12 bases sitting between them. CDR3 sequence: CASSYSRRWLNEQFF. The CDR3 bases are TGTGCCAGCAGTTACTCGAGGCGGTGGCTCAATGAGCAGTTCTTC.

This chain links TRBV4-1 with TRBJ1-6; possible D gene TRBD1, 5 bases. The CDR3 runs 16 residues. Germline CDR1 reads MGHRA; CDR2 reads YSYEKL. The V gene lost 0 bases and the J gene lost 10 bases, with 16 bases spanning the gap. CDR3 sequence (DNA): TGCGCCAGCAGCCAAGAGACGGGGGACTCTCGCTCACCCCTCCACTTT. It specifies CASSQETGDSRSPLHF.

The V and J genes are TRBV6-7 and TRBJ2-1; D is possibly TRBD1 (5 bases). TRBV6-7 qualifies as an ORF whose function is uncertain. V was trimmed by 0 bases and J by 7 bases, leaving 19 bases between them. The CDR3 loop spans 17 amino acids. CDR3 nucleotide sequence: TGTGCCAGCAGTTACTCGAAGGGGCAGACGTCCCAAAATGAGCAGTTCTTC. Protein sequence: CASSYSKGQTSQNEQFF.

The V gene is TRBV24-1, the J gene TRBJ2-1, with 7 bases identical to TRBD2. Germline V lookup: CDR1 KGHDR, CDR2 SFDVKD. The CDR3 has 15 residues. V lost 2 bases and J lost 3; bases outside the gene matches: 3. The CDR3: CATSDWTRNYNEQFF. The CDR3 DNA reads TGTGCCACCAGTGATTGGACTAGGAACTACAATGAGCAGTTCTTC.